Below are 2 T cell receptor beta chains sequenced from a single sample in a study of blood T cell repertoires in COVID-19. Libraries were prepared by immunoSEQ multiplex PCR; TCRdb keeps only in-frame clonotypes and omits some of them. There are some 93,000 clones in the sample; 70% to 90% occur only once, and less than 9.5% lies in the top ten. Sequenced input: peripheral blood. The receptors derive from a man aged 60 to 75 with acute or convalescent COVID-19.

The CDR3 bases are TGTGCCAGCGCCCCAAACCGGGACAGGGGTCTTGGGGGCTACACCTTC. Residues: CASAPNRDRGLGGYTF. The rearrangement links TRBV28 to TRBJ1-2; 10 bases map to TRBD1. The V and J ends lost 8 bases and 8 bases, in that order; junction bases with no gene match: 17. CDR1 MDHEN and CDR2 SYDVKM come from the germline V gene. The CDR3 runs to 16 residues.

This chain joins TRBV27 and TRBJ2-3; 12 nucleotides align to TRBD2. The CDR3 has 17 amino acids. The trim removed 3 bases at V and 4 bases at J, leaving 8 bases unmatched. In germline, CDR1 is MNHEY, CDR2 SMNVEV (reference sequence). The CDR3 here is CASSFLGLAGPPDTQYF. The CDR3 DNA is TGTGCCAGCAGTTTCTTGGGACTAGCGGGCCCCCCAGATACGCAGTATTTT.